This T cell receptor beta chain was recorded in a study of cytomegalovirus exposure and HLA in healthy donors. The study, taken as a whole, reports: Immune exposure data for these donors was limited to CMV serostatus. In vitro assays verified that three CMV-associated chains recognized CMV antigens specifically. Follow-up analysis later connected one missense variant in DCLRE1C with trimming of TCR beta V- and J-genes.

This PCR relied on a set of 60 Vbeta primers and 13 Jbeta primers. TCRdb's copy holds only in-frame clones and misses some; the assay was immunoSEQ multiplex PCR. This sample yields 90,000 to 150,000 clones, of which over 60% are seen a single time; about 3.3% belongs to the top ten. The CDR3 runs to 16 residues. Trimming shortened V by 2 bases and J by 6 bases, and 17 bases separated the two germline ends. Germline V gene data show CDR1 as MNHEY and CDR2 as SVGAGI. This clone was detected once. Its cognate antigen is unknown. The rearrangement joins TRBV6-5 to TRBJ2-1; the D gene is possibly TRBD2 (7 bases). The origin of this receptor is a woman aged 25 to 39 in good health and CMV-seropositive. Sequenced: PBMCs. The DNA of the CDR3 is TGTGCCAGCAGTTACCCCGGAAGGGGGGGGGCCAATGAGCAGTTCTTC. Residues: CASSYPGRGGANEQFF.